The rows below give T cell receptor beta chains drawn from one sample of a study of CD8 T cells in ankylosing spondylitis. Via MiXCR, TCRdb re-called the 5' RACE reads, giving one row per CDR3 protein. Of 200,000 to 250,000 distinct CDR3 sequences listed, about 10% are singletons. Sample: blood, either unsorted or a sorted T cell fraction (not recorded which). Every receptor here comes from a male donor with ankylosing spondylitis or in good health (not recorded which). Both conserved end residues are part of each CDR3. The D gene is left open where the match is weak. Only some rows state a clone size, as once, few, many or a class for expanded clones.

size	V	J	D	CDR3	DNA
NA	TRBV5-6	TRBJ2-6	NA	CASSFSGGQGANALTF	TGTGCCAGCAGCTTCAGTGGGGGGCAAGGGGCCAACGCCCTGACTTTC
many	TRBV5-1	TRBJ2-3	TRBD2	CASSPSGIWDTQYF	TGCGCCAGCAGCCCCAGCGGGATTTGGGATACGCAGTATTTT
many	TRBV5-6	TRBJ1-1	NA	CASSLAQGYGDTEAFF	TGTGCCAGCAGCTTGGCTCAGGGGTACGGGGACACTGAAGCTTTCTTT
many	TRBV7-9	TRBJ1-1	NA	CASSLRSTEAFF	TGTGCCAGCAGCTTAAGATCAACTGAAGCTTTCTTT
NA	TRBV2	TRBJ2-1	TRBD2	CASRLGASGSYNEQFF	TGTGCCAGCAGACTCGGGGCTAGCGGCTCCTACAATGAGCAGTTCTTC
many	TRBV20-1	TRBJ2-2	NA	CSARFQTTGELFF	TGCAGTGCTAGGTTTCAAACCACCGGGGAGCTGTTTTTT
few	TRBV6-5	TRBJ2-5	NA	CASSYSPETQYF	TGTGCCAGCAGTTACTCGCCTGAGACCCAGTACTTC
NA	TRBV12-3/TRBV12-4	TRBJ2-7	NA	CASRGGPYEQYF	TGTGCCAGCAGGGGGGGTCCCTACGAGCAGTACTTC
few	TRBV20-1	TRBJ2-3	NA	CSAGAGGSSRDTQYF	TGCAGTGCCGGGGCCGGGGGCTCGTCCCGGGATACGCAGTATTTT
many	TRBV5-1	TRBJ2-1	TRBD2	CASSSGGEYNEQFF	TGCGCCAGCAGCAGCGGGGGGGAATACAATGAGCAGTTCTTC
NA	TRBV4-1	TRBJ2-7	NA	CASSPEALSYEQYF	TGCGCCAGCAGCCCCGAGGCCCTATCCTACGAGCAGTACTTC
many	TRBV20-1	TRBJ1-5	NA	CSARRSDQPQHF	TGCAGTGCGAGACGGTCCGATCAGCCCCAGCATTTT
many	TRBV5-1	TRBJ1-3	NA	CASSLRQGTGNTIYF	TGCGCCAGCAGCTTGAGGCAGGGAACAGGAAACACCATATATTTT
NA	TRBV7-3	TRBJ2-7	NA	CASSSGIGSLEQYF	TGTGCCAGCAGCTCCGGAATAGGCTCCCTCGAGCAGTACTTC
many	TRBV4-1	TRBJ1-6	TRBD1	CASRVQGVDSPLHF	TGCGCCAGCAGAGTACAGGGGGTGGATTCACCCCTCCACTTT
NA	TRBV29-1	TRBJ2-6	NA	CSVEPTGANVLTF	TGCAGCGTTGAACCCACCGGGGCCAACGTCCTGACTTTC
many	TRBV15	TRBJ1-1	TRBD1	CATSTSDRGWGEAFF	TGTGCCACCAGCACCTCCGACAGGGGTTGGGGTGAAGCTTTCTTT
many	TRBV19	TRBJ2-4	NA	CASMDGLVNIQYF	TGTGCCAGTATGGACGGGTTGGTGAACATTCAGTACTTC
many	TRBV4-1	TRBJ2-4	NA	CASSLGTQAKNIQYF	TGCGCCAGCAGCCTGGGGACTCAGGCCAAAAACATTCAGTACTTC
NA	TRBV7-9	TRBJ1-1	NA	CASSSGRENTEAFF	TGTGCCAGCAGCTCGGGACGGGAGAACACTGAAGCTTTCTTT
many	TRBV5-1	TRBJ2-2	NA	CASSLPGAGELFF	TGCGCCAGCAGCCTGCCGGGGGCCGGGGAGCTGTTTTTT
many	TRBV4-1	TRBJ1-2	NA	CASSQDGWGQDTF	TGCGCCAGCAGCCAAGACGGCTGGGGACAAGACACCTTC
many	TRBV7-3	TRBJ1-2	TRBD1	CASSFRTGEGYTF	TGTGCCAGCAGCTTCCGGACAGGGGAAGGCTACACCTTC
few	TRBV11-2	TRBJ2-5	TRBD2	CASSGGGRRQETQYF	TGTGCCAGCAGCGGGGGGGGACGGAGGCAAGAGACCCAGTACTTC
many	TRBV5-1	TRBJ2-2	TRBD2	CASSLGAGSAGELFF	TGCGCCAGCAGCTTGGGAGCGGGATCGGCCGGGGAGCTGTTTTTT
few	TRBV20-1	TRBJ2-1	TRBD2	CSASSSGGVNEQFF	TGCAGTGCTTCCTCCAGCGGGGGGGTCAATGAGCAGTTCTTC
many	TRBV7-8	TRBJ1-1	NA	CASSPVGGVITEAFF	TGTGCCAGCAGCCCCGTCGGGGGCGTAATCACTGAAGCTTTCTTT
many	TRBV11-1	TRBJ2-5	NA	CASSLRWLGETQYF	TGTGCCAGCAGCTTAAGGTGGCTAGGGGAGACCCAGTACTTC
many	TRBV29-1	TRBJ2-4	NA	CSVGEIAKNIQYF	TGCAGCGTTGGAGAGATAGCCAAAAACATTCAGTACTTC
many	TRBV27	TRBJ2-7	NA	CASSHGTEQYF	TGTGCCAGCAGTCACGGGACAGAGCAGTACTTC
few	TRBV5-1	TRBJ2-2	NA	CASSLAAGANTGELFF	TGCGCCAGCAGCTTAGCGGCAGGGGCGAATACCGGGGAGCTGTTTTTT
many	TRBV12-3/TRBV12-4	TRBJ1-5	NA	CASSFPGINQPQHF	TGTGCCAGCAGTTTTCCAGGGATCAATCAGCCCCAGCATTTT
few	TRBV6-1	TRBJ2-3	TRBD1	CASGQGWGTDTQYF	TGTGCCAGCGGACAGGGTTGGGGCACAGATACGCAGTATTTT
many	TRBV5-1	TRBJ2-7	NA	CASSWGDSSSYEQYF	TGCGCCAGCAGCTGGGGGGACAGCAGTTCCTACGAGCAGTACTTC
few	TRBV4-1	TRBJ2-5	NA	CASSQTVGSSETQYF	TGCGCCAGCAGCCAGACCGTAGGATCCTCCGAGACCCAGTACTTC
few	TRBV27	TRBJ2-3	NA	CASSSQRQGDTQYF	TGTGCCAGCAGTTCGCAGCGACAAGGAGATACGCAGTATTTT
many	TRBV12-3/TRBV12-4	TRBJ2-2	NA	CASKQDPTGELFF	TGTGCCAGCAAGCAGGACCCCACCGGGGAGCTGTTTTTT
many	TRBV25-1	TRBJ2-5	TRBD2	CASRALEGSGGKETQYF	TGTGCCAGCAGGGCACTAGAAGGTAGCGGGGGAAAAGAGACCCAGTACTTC
many	TRBV5-1	TRBJ2-5	NA	CASSPGPQETQYF	TGCGCCAGCAGTCCGGGACCCCAAGAGACCCAGTACTTC
many	TRBV15	TRBJ2-3	NA	CATSREDESLDTQYF	TGTGCCACCAGCAGAGAAGATGAGTCCTTAGATACGCAGTATTTT
NA	TRBV2	TRBJ2-5	NA	CASTGDSQETQYF	TGTGCCAGCACGGGGGACAGTCAAGAGACCCAGTACTTC
many	TRBV28	TRBJ1-6	NA	CASSLDLSGYNSPLHF	TGTGCCAGCAGTTTAGACTTATCAGGGTATAATTCACCCCTCCACTTT
many	TRBV5-1	TRBJ2-7	TRBD1	CASSPGTGNTYEQYF	TGCGCCAGCAGCCCCGGGACAGGGAATACCTACGAGCAGTACTTC
NA	TRBV7-2	TRBJ2-7	NA	CASSLVRGSSHEQYF	TGTGCCAGCAGCTTAGTGAGAGGCAGCTCCCACGAGCAGTACTTC
few	TRBV20-1	TRBJ2-7	NA	CSARDEASEQYF	TGCAGTGCTAGAGATGAAGCTTCCGAGCAGTACTTC
many	TRBV12-3/TRBV12-4	TRBJ2-2	NA	CASSPLGWGVGELFF	TGTGCCAGCAGTCCGTTGGGGTGGGGGGTCGGGGAGCTGTTTTTT
many	TRBV28	TRBJ1-5	NA	CASSFHGNNQPQHF	TGTGCCAGCAGTTTTCACGGGAACAATCAGCCCCAGCATTTT
NA	TRBV28	TRBJ2-1	NA	CASSLANRAREQFF	TGTGCCAGCAGTTTGGCCAACAGAGCTCGGGAGCAGTTCTTC
many	TRBV10-3	TRBJ2-1	TRBD2	CAIKSGSGGDEQFF	TGTGCCATCAAAAGCGGGAGCGGGGGGGATGAGCAGTTCTTC
NA	TRBV7-9	TRBJ2-7	TRBD2	CASSLSGLAGGNEQYF	TGTGCCAGCAGCTTAAGCGGCCTAGCGGGAGGGAACGAGCAGTACTTC